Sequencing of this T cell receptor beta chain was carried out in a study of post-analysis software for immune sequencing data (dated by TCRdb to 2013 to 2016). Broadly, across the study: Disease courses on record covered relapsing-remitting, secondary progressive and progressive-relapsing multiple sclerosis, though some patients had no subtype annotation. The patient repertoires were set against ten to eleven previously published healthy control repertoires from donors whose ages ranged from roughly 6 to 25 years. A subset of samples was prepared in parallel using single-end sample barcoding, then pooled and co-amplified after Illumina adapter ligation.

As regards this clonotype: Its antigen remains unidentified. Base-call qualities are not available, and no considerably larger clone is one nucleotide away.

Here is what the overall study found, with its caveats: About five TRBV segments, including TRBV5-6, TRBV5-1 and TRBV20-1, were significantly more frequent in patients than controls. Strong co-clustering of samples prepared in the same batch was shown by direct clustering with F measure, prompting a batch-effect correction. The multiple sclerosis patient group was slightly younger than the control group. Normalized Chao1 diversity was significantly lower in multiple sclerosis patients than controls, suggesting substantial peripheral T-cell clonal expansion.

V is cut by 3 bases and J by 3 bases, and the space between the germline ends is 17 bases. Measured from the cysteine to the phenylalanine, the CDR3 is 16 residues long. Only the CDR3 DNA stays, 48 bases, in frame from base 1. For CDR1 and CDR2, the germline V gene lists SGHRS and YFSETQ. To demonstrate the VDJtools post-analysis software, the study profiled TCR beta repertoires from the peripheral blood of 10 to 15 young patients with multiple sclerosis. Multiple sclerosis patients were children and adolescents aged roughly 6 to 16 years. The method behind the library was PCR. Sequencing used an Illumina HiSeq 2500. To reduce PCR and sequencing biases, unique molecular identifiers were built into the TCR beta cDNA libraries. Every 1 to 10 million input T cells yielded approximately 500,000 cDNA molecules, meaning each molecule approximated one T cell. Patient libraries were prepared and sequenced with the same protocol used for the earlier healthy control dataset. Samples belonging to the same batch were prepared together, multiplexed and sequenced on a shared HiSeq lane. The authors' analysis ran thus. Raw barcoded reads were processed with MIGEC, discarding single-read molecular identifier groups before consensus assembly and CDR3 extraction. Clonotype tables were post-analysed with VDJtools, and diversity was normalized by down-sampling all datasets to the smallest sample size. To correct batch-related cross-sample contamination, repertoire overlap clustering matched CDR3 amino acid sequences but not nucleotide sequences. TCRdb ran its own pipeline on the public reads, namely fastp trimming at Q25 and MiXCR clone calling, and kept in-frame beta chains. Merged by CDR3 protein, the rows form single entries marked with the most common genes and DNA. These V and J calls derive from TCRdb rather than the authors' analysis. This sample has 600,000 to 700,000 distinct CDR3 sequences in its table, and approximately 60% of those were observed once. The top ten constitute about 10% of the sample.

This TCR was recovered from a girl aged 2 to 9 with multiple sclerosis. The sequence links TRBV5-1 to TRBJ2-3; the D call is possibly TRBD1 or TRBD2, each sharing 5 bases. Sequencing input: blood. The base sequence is TGCGCCAGCAGCTGGGGCGGAGGTAAAGGAACAGATACGCAGTATTTT. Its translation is CASSWGGGKGTDTQYF.